The TCR beta chain described here comes from a study of T cell responses to AZD1222 COVID-19 vaccine (dated by TCRdb to about 2021). Context from the whole study: AZD1222 recipients whose second dose came at about 4 weeks and those whose second dose came at about 12 weeks were combined into one group, since spike-specific TCR depth and breadth did not differ between the two schedules. A total of just over 230 trial participants underwent TCR sequencing, of whom more than 200 had received two doses of AZD1222 and roughly 26 had received two doses of the MenACWY control vaccine. Enrollment into the trials was organized by age into subgroups of 18-55, 56-69 and 70-plus years, and those subgroups contained about 150, 27 and 61 TCR-sequenced participants, respectively.

Points the paper makes about the study in general: The 56-69-year group was small, and its depth increase did not reach significance, likely because of low power. After two AZD1222 doses, both the breadth and the depth of spike-specific TCRs were significantly higher than at day 0 and than in MenACWY recipients. No day 14 peak-response samples were available, so repertoires were characterized only after the peak T cell response. Conclusions about previously exposed vaccinees were limited because only six AZD1222 recipients were SARS-CoV-2 seropositive at baseline. Reportedly, close to half of the unique spike-specific TCRs recognized epitopes lying outside the regions that are mutated in the B.1.351 and B.1.1.7 variants. Most participants were white British and females outnumbered males, and the authors suggested that clonal diversity may have been underestimated. The whole spike protein was spanned by vaccine-associated CD4 TCRs, and dominant responses were seen in regions 160-218 and 743-854.

The CDR3 regions of human TCRbeta chains were analyzed by immunosequencing. As for how the authors treated the data: TCRs in the repertoires were matched against a reference library of SARS-CoV-2-specific TCRs that had been generated with the MIRA antigen-specificity platform. Breadth meant the fraction of unique TCRs that were SARS-CoV-2-associated, whereas depth meant the fraction of total T cells that were SARS-CoV-2-associated. Using the MIRA data, each spike-specific TCR was mapped to the spike region that the TCR reacts to and placed in a CD4 or CD8 class. Log10-transformed breadth and depth values were compared by one-way ANOVA with Sidak's multiple comparisons tests. The source is immuneACCESS, and TCRdb retained only in-frame sequences with V and J called. Part of the clones is not carried over; for the studies checked, unresolved V genes explain less than half of this, and the remainder is unexplained. From that table come the V and J calls and clone size; the DNA was used to work out D and trimming. This sample has about 100,000 clones in its table, and roughly 89% of those were observed once. Clones ranked in the top ten supply 15% to 20% of the sample.

Concerning this clone itself: This receptor's antigen is unknown. Per-nucleotide qualities are absent, and no much larger clonotype sits a single base away.

The CDR3 has 16 amino acids, counting the end cysteine and phenylalanine. Only the CDR3 DNA is retained, 48 bases long and in frame from the first base. The germline V gene (reference sequence) yields DFQATT for CDR1 and SNEGSKA for CDR2. V drops 6 bases and J drops 5 bases, leaving 22 bases in between. The time point label here, explained by the study, means: baseline before first vaccination. Vaccinee samples were obtained from the UK trials COV001 and COV002, which included a single-blind randomized controlled phase 2/3 trial of AZD1222 (ChAdOx1 nCoV-19) in healthy adults. For TCRbeta chain sequencing, PBMC samples were collected from trial participants at day 0 and at day 28 after the second dose.

This chain joins TRBV20-1 to TRBJ2-2; no confident D gene assignment can be made. Specimen: peripheral blood, collected on day 0 of AZD1222 vaccination. The clonotype originates from an adult in good health. This receptor carries the CDR3 CSASTTMDRVTGELFF. Read as DNA, the sequence is TGCAGTGCGAGTACCACTATGGACCGAGTTACCGGGGAGCTGTTTTTT.